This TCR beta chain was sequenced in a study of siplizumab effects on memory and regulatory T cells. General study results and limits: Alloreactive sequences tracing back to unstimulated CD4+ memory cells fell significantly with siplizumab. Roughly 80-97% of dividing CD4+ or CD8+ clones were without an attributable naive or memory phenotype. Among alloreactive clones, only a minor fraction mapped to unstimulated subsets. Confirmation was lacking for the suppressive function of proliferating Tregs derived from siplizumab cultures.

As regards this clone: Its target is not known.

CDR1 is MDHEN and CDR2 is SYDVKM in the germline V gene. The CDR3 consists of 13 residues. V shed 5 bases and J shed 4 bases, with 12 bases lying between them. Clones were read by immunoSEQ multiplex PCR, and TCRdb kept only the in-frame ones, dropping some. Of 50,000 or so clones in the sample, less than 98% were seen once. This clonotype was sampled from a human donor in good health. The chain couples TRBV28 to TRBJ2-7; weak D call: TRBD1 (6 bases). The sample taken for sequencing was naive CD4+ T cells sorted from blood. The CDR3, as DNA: TGTGCCAGCAGTCGACTCAGGGGTTACGAGCAGTACTTC. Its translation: CASSRLRGYEQYF. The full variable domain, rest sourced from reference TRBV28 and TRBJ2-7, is DVKVTQSSRYLVKRTGEKVFLECVQDMDHENMFWYRQDPGLGLRLIYFSYDVKMKEKGDIPEGYSVSREKKERFSLILESASTNQTSMYLCASSRLRGYEQYFGPGTRLTVT.